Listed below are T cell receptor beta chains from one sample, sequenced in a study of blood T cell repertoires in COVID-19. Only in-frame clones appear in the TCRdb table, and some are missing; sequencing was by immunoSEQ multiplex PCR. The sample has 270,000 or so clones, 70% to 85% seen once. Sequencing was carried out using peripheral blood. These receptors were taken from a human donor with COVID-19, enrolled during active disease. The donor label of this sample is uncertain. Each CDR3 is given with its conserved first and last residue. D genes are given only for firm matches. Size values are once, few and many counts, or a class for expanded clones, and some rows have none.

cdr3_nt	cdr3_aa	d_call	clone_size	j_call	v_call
TGCGCCAGCAGCCTCCCTCGGTGGGAGGCGACCCGGGCGGATACGCAGTATTTT	CASSLPRWEATRADTQYF	.	.	TRBJ2-3	TRBV5-1
TGTGCCAGCAGCCCCCGGAGGGGTCCGGGATCGTCGGATACGCAGTATTTT	CASSPRRGPGSSDTQYF	.	.	TRBJ2-3	TRBV3-1/TRBV3-2
TGTGCCAGTAGTATCCGGGCGGGAGGGGGGCCCGGGGAGCTGTTTTTT	CASSIRAGGGPGELFF	TRBD2	.	TRBJ2-2	TRBV19
TGTGCCAGTAGTCAAACAGGGGCCCCCCAAGAGACCCAGTACTTC	CASSQTGAPQETQYF	TRBD1	few	TRBJ2-5	TRBV19
TGTGCCAGCAGCTTAACCGGCGGGAACTCCTACGAGCAGTACTTC	CASSLTGGNSYEQYF	.	few	TRBJ2-7	TRBV7-3
TGTGCCAGCAGCTTTCCCGCGGACTATGGCTACACCTTC	CASSFPADYGYTF	.	.	TRBJ1-2	TRBV7-9
TGTGCCAGCAGCACACCGACTGGAGGGCTCAGCAATGAGCAGTTCTTC	CASSTPTGGLSNEQFF	.	.	TRBJ2-1	TRBV7-9
TGTGCCAGCAGCTTAGCCACCTACAATGAGCAGTTCTTC	CASSLATYNEQFF	.	once	TRBJ2-1	TRBV11-2
TGTGCCAGCAGCTTAGGGGGGGACCCCGCATTCGGCTACACCTTC	CASSLGGDPAFGYTF	.	.	TRBJ1-2	TRBV7-9
TGTGCCAGCAGGAGAGCCTTTGGCAATCAGCCCCAGCATTTT	CASRRAFGNQPQHF	.	.	TRBJ1-5	TRBV2
TGTGCCAGCAGCGTGACTAGCGGCGGGGAGCAGTACTTC	CASSVTSGGEQYF	TRBD2	few	TRBJ2-7	TRBV9
TGTGCCAGCAGCGCAAACAGGGACGGGTCGCCCCAGCATTTT	CASSANRDGSPQHF	.	.	TRBJ1-5	TRBV5-5
TGTGCCAGCAAGCCCCCTCTAGCGGGGGCCTACGAGCAGTACTTC	CASKPPLAGAYEQYF	TRBD2	once	TRBJ2-7	TRBV6-5
TGTGCCAGCAGTTATGGCGGGGGAGGTAACTACGAGCAGTACTTC	CASSYGGGGNYEQYF	TRBD2	.	TRBJ2-7	TRBV6-5
TGTGCCAGCAGCTTGGATGGTAGCGGGAGGGCCAAAAACATTCAGTACTTC	CASSLDGSGRAKNIQYF	TRBD2	.	TRBJ2-4	TRBV5-6
TGTGCCAGCAGTTCACAGGGGGCAACTCAGCCCCAGCATTTT	CASSSQGATQPQHF	TRBD1	.	TRBJ1-5	TRBV28
TGTGCCAGCATCCGGACCGGGGAGCTGTTTTTT	CASIRTGELFF	.	.	TRBJ2-2	TRBV12-3/TRBV12-4
TGTGCCAGCAGCCCCGTACGACAGCCCGGGGAGCTGTTTTTT	CASSPVRQPGELFF	.	.	TRBJ2-2	TRBV11-2
TGTGCCACCAGCAGAGATCGGGAGGGGGGTTACTATGGCTACACCTTC	CATSRDREGGYYGYTF	.	.	TRBJ1-2	TRBV15
TGTGCCAGCAGTTTAGGGGTGTCGGGGGGCTCCTACAATGAGCAGTTCTTC	CASSLGVSGGSYNEQFF	TRBD2	once	TRBJ2-1	TRBV27
TGTGCCAGCAGTTACTCCCCCGGGGAGGGGTATGGCTACACCTTC	CASSYSPGEGYGYTF	.	few	TRBJ1-2	TRBV6-5
TGTGCCAGCAGTTACCAATCCCAGGGGGCTTTT	CASSYQSQGAF	TRBD1	.	TRBJ1-1	TRBV12-3/TRBV12-4
TGCGCCAGCAGACCCGGTGGGGCTGGTCGAAAAGAGACCCAGTACTTC	CASRPGGAGRKETQYF	.	few	TRBJ2-5	TRBV5-1
TGCGCCAGCAGCACCCGACTAGCGGGAGGGGGGGATACGCAGTATTTT	CASSTRLAGGGDTQYF	TRBD2	.	TRBJ2-3	TRBV5-1
TGTGCCAGCACCTTGCCGGGTAGCGGGACGAACACCGGGGAGCTGTTTTTT	CASTLPGSGTNTGELFF	TRBD2	.	TRBJ2-2	TRBV5-4
TGTGCCAGCAATTCCGGGACAGGGACCTACGAGCAGTACTTC	CASNSGTGTYEQYF	TRBD1	.	TRBJ2-7	TRBV6-5
TGCGCCAGCAGCTTAGCGGGTGGGATGAACACCGGGGAGCTGTTTTTT	CASSLAGGMNTGELFF	.	.	TRBJ2-2	TRBV5-1
TGTGCCAGCAAAGCGCTGGGACAGATTAATTCACCCCTCCACTTT	CASKALGQINSPLHF	TRBD1	.	TRBJ1-6	TRBV6-5
TGTGCCAGCAGTTTCTACAGGGGTCAGCTCGAGCAGTACTTC	CASSFYRGQLEQYF	TRBD1	.	TRBJ2-7	TRBV28
TGTGCCAGCAGTGCACAGGTCTCCCTTGAGCAGTTCTTC	CASSAQVSLEQFF	.	.	TRBJ2-1	TRBV6-4
TGTGCCAGCAGTCGACAGGGGGTTGTTTTCTTT	CASSRQGVVFF	TRBD1	.	TRBJ1-1	TRBV6-5
TGTGCCAGCAGCAGGGGTGAGGGCTACGAGCAGTACTTC	CASSRGEGYEQYF	.	once	TRBJ2-7	TRBV12-3/TRBV12-4
TGTGCCAGCAGTTACTCGGGCGATGCAGGGAGGAACGAGCAGTACTTC	CASSYSGDAGRNEQYF	.	.	TRBJ2-7	TRBV6-6
TGTGCCAGCAGCCCAAAGACAGGGAGGATGGCCGGGGAGCTGTTTTTT	CASSPKTGRMAGELFF	.	.	TRBJ2-2	TRBV3-1/TRBV3-2
TGTGCCAGCAGTTCAAGGGACAGGGGGCTCGACACTGAAGCTTTCTTT	CASSSRDRGLDTEAFF	TRBD1	.	TRBJ1-1	TRBV6-2/TRBV6-3
TGTGCCAGCAGTGAAATTGGTAGGGGAAACACCGGGGAGCTGTTTTTT	CASSEIGRGNTGELFF	.	.	TRBJ2-2	TRBV6-1
TGTGCCAGCAGCGTAGCTATGGGACAGGGCACAGATACGCAGTATTTT	CASSVAMGQGTDTQYF	TRBD1	.	TRBJ2-3	TRBV9
TGTGCCAGCTGGTTAGCGGGGCAAAACAATGAGCAGTTCTTC	CASWLAGQNNEQFF	TRBD2	.	TRBJ2-1	TRBV2
TGTGCCAGTAGTCCCGAAGCGGGATCTCACAATGAGCAGTTCTTC	CASSPEAGSHNEQFF	TRBD2	.	TRBJ2-1	TRBV19
TGCGCCAGCAGTTCGGGACTAGCGGGAGGCACAGATACGCAGTATTTT	CASSSGLAGGTDTQYF	TRBD2	.	TRBJ2-3	TRBV5-1
TGTGCCAGCAGCCAAGACGTAGCAGCAGGGTACCAAGAGACCCAGTACTTC	CASSQDVAAGYQETQYF	.	.	TRBJ2-5	TRBV3-1/TRBV3-2
TGTGCCAGCAGCCAACCAGGCTCTGGAAACACCATATATTTT	CASSQPGSGNTIYF	.	few	TRBJ1-3	TRBV3-1/TRBV3-2
TGTGCCAGCAGCTTGATGGGGACATCTCTAGGAAACACCATATATTTT	CASSLMGTSLGNTIYF	.	.	TRBJ1-3	TRBV5-4
TGTGCCAGCAGCTGGGGTAGCGGGAGGGACAAAAACATTCAGTACTTC	CASSWGSGRDKNIQYF	TRBD2	.	TRBJ2-4	TRBV7-8
TGTGCCAGCAGCTTCCGAACAGCGGCACCCTCTAACTATGGCTACACCTTC	CASSFRTAAPSNYGYTF	.	.	TRBJ1-2	TRBV5-4
TGTGCCAGCAGTCGTAACAGGGAAATGATCGGGGAGCTGTTTTTT	CASSRNREMIGELFF	.	.	TRBJ2-2	TRBV6-5
TGTGCCAGCAGTTTACAGGACTATGGCTACACCTTC	CASSLQDYGYTF	.	.	TRBJ1-2	TRBV28
TGTGCCAGCAGCCAAGATCGGGTTAGCAATCAGCCCCAGCATTTT	CASSQDRVSNQPQHF	.	.	TRBJ1-5	TRBV4-2
TGTGCCAGCAGTTTAACAGGGAAGGTTTCGGCCAACGTCCTGACTTTC	CASSLTGKVSANVLTF	.	.	TRBJ2-6	TRBV28